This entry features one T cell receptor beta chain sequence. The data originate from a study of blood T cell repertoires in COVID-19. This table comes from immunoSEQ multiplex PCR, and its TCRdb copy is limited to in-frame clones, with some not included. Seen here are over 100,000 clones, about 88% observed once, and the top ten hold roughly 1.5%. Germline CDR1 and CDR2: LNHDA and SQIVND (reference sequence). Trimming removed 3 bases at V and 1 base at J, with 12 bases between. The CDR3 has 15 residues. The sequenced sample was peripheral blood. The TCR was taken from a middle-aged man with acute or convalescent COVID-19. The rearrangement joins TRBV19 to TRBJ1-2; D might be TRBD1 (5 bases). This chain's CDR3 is CASSIYSDINYGYTF. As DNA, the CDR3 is TGTGCCAGTAGTATTTATTCGGACATTAACTATGGCTACACCTTC.